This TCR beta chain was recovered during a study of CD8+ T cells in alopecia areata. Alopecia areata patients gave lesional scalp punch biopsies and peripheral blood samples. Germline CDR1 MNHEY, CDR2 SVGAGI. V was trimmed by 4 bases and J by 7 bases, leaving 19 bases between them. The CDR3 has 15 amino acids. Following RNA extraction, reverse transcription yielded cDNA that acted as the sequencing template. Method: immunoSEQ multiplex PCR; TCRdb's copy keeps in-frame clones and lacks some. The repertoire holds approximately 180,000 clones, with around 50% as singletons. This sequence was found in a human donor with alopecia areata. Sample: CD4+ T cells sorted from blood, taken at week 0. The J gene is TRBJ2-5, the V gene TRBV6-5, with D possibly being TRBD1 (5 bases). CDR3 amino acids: CASSSRQGAGATQYF. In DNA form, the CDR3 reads TGTGCCAGCAGTTCCCGGCAAGGGGCTGGGGCGACCCAGTACTTC.